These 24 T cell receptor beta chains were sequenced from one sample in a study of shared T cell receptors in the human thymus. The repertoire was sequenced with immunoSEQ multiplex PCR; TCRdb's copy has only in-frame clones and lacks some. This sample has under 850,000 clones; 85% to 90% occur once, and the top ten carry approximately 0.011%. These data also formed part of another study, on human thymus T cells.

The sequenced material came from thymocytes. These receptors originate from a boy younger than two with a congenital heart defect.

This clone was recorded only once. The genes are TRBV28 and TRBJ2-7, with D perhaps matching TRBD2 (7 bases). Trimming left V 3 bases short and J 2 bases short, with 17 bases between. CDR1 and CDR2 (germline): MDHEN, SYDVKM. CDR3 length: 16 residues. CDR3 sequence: CASSLRARGGAYEQYF. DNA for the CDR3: TGTGCCAGCAGTTTGAGGGCGAGGGGGGGGGCCTACGAGCAGTACTTC.

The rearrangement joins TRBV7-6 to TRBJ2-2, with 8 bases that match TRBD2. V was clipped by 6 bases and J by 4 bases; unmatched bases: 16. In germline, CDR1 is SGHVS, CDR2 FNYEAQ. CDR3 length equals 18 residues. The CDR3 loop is CASSSQAGSGRRTGELFF. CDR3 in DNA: TGTGCCAGCAGTTCACAAGCCGGAAGCGGGAGACGCACCGGGGAGCTGTTTTTT.

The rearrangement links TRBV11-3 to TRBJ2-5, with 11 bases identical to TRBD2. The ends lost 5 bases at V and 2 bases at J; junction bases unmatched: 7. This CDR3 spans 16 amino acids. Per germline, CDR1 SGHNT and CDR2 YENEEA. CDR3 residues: CASSPSSGRPQETQYF. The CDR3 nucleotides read TGTGCCAGCAGCCCCTCTAGCGGGAGGCCTCAAGAGACCCAGTACTTC.

CDR3 DNA: TGTGCCAGCAGCTTGTGGGACTACCCCTCCACAGATACGCAGTATTTT. It yields the protein CASSLWDYPSTDTQYF. The gene calls are TRBV7-2 and TRBJ2-3; 7 positions agree with TRBD2. With V trimmed by 3 bases and J by 2 bases, 8 bases remained unmatched. Germline CDR1 reads SGHTA; CDR2 reads FQGNSA. The CDR3 consists of 16 residues.

CDR3 in DNA: TGTGCCAGCAGGGACAAAGGGACAGGAGAAATGGAGACCCAGTACTTC. It translates to CASRDKGTGEMETQYF. V gene TRBV7-8 combines with J gene TRBJ2-5; 8 bases line up with TRBD1. Trimming cost V 6 bases and J 5 bases; bases outside gene matches: 14. The CDR3 length is 16 residues. Germline CDR1 reads SGHVS; CDR2 reads FQNEAQ.

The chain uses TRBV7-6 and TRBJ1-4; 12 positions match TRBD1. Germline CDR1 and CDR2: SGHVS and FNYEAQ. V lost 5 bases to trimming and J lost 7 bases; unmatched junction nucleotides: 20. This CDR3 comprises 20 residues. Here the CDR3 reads CASSPRGPGTGGQMGEKLFF. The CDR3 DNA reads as TGTGCCAGCAGCCCAAGGGGCCCCGGGACAGGGGGCCAGATGGGTGAAAAACTGTTTTTT.

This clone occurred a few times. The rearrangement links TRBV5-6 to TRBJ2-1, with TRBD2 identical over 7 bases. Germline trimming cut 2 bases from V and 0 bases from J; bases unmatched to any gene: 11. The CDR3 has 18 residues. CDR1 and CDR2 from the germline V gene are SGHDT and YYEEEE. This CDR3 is CASSFKGGSASSYNEQFF. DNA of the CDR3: TGTGCCAGCAGCTTTAAGGGCGGGAGCGCAAGCTCCTACAATGAGCAGTTCTTC.

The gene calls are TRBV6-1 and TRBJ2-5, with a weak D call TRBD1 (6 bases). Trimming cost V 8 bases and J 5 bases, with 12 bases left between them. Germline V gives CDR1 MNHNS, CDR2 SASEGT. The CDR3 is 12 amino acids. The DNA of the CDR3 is TGTGCCAGCGAGGGGGACGGGGAGACCCAGTACTTC. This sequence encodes CASEGDGETQYF.

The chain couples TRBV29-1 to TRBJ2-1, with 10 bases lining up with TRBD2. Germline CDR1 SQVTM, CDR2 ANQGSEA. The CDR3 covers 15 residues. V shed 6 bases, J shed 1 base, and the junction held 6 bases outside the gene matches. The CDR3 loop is CSVGSGRESYNEQFF. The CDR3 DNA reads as TGCAGCGTGGGAAGCGGGAGGGAGTCCTACAATGAGCAGTTCTTC.

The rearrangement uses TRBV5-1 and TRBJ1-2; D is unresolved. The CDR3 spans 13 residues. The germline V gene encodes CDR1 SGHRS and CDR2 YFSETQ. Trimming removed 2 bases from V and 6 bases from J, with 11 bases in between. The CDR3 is CASSLKGGDGYTF. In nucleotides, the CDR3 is TGCGCCAGCAGCTTAAAGGGAGGAGATGGCTACACCTTC.

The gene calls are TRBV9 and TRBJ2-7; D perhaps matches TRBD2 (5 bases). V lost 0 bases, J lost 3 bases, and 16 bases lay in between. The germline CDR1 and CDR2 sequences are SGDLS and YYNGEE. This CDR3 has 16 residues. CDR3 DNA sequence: TGTGCCAGCAGCGTAGACCCGACTACTTCTCACTACGAGCAGTACTTC. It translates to CASSVDPTTSHYEQYF.

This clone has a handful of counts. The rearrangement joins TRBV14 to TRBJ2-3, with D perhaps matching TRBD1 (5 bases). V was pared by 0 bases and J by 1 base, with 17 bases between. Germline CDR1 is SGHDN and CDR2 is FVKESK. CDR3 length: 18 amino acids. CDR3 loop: CASSQDSQGARGTDTQYF. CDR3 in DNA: TGTGCCAGCAGCCAAGATTCGCAAGGGGCTAGGGGCACAGATACGCAGTATTTT.

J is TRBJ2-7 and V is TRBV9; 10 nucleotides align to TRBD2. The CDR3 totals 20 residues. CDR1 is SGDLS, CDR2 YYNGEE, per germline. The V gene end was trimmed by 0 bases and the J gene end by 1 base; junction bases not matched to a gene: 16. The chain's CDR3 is CASSVDPHLAGDRGSYEQYF. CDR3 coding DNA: TGTGCCAGCAGCGTAGACCCTCATCTAGCGGGAGATAGGGGGTCCTACGAGCAGTACTTC.

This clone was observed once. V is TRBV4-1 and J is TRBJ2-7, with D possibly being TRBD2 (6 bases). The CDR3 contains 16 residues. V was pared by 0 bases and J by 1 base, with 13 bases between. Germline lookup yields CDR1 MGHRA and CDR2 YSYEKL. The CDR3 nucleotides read TGCGCCAGCAGCCAAGATTCGCGGGATCCTTCCTACGAGCAGTACTTC. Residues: CASSQDSRDPSYEQYF.

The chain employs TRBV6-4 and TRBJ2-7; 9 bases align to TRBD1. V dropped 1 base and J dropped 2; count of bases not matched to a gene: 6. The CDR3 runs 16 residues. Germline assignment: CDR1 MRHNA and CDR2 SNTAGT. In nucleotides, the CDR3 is TGTGCCAGCAGTGACTTCGGACAGGGGCCCCCCTACGAGCAGTACTTC. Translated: CASSDFGQGPPYEQYF.

The DNA of the CDR3 is TGTGCCAGCTCACCAAGGCGGGAGGGCCAGGGTGAGCAGTTCTTC. Its translation: CASSPRREGQGEQFF. J is TRBJ2-1 and V is TRBV18; 9 bases are a match to TRBD2. Germline values: CDR1 KGHSH, CDR2 LQKENI. The CDR3 consists of 15 residues. V shed 2 bases and J 9 bases; nucleotides not matched to a gene: 8.

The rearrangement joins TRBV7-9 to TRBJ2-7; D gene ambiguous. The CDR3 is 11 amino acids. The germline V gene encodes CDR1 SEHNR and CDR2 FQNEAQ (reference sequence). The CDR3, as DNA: TGTGCCAGCAGCTCATTCCCTGAGGCTTCAGTC. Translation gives CASSSFPEASV.

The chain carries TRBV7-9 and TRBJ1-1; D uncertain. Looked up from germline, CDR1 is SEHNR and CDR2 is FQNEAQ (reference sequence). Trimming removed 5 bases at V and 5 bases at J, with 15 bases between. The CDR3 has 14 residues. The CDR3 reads CASSIRPPGTEAFF. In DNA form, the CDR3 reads TGTGCCAGCAGCATTCGCCCCCCGGGGACTGAAGCTTTCTTT.

DNA for the CDR3: TGTGCCAGCAGCGAGGGACTTAGCTCCTACAATGAGCAGTTCTTC. Translated: CASSEGLSSYNEQFF. The chain recombines TRBV9 with TRBJ2-1; a weak D match, TRBD2 (6 bases). Deletions cut 3 bases from V and 0 bases from J, with 10 bases between. Germline assignment: CDR1 SGDLS and CDR2 YYNGEE. The CDR3 extends over 15 amino acids.

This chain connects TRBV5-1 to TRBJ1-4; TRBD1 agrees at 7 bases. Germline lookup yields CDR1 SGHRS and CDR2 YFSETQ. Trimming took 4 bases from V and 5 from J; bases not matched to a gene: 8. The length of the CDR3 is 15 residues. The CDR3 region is CASSIGTVLNEKLFF. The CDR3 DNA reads TGCGCCAGCAGCATCGGGACAGTCCTAAATGAAAAACTGTTTTTT.

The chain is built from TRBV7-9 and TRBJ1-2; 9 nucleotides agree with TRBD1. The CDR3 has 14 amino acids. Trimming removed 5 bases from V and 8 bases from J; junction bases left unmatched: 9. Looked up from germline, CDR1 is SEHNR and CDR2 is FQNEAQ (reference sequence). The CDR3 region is CASSTGGATRGYTF. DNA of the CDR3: TGTGCCAGCAGCACAGGGGGCGCGACACGCGGCTACACCTTC.

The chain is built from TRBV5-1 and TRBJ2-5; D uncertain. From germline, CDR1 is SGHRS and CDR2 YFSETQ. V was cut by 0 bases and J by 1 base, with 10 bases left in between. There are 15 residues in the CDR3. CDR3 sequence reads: CASSLVSPPQETQYF. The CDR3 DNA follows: TGCGCCAGCAGCTTGGTTAGCCCGCCCCAAGAGACCCAGTACTTC.

The CDR3 region has the DNA TGTGCCAGCAGCTTCGGTCAGGGAGGCACTGAAGCTTTCTTT. Amino acids: CASSFGQGGTEAFF. This chain joins TRBV13 and TRBJ1-1, with D tentatively TRBD1 (5 bases). The CDR3 contains 14 residues. The V gene lost 3 bases and the J gene lost 4 bases, with 12 bases spanning the gap. Per germline, CDR1 PRHDT and CDR2 FYEKMQ (reference sequence).

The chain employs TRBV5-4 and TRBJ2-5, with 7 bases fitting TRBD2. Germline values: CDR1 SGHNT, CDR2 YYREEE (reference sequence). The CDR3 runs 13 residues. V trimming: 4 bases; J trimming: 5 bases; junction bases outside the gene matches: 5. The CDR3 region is CASSGRGGETQYF. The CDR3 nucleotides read TGTGCCAGCAGCGGGAGGGGAGGGGAGACCCAGTACTTC.